Following are 23 T cell receptor beta chains from one sample sequenced in a study of cytomegalovirus exposure and HLA in healthy donors. This PCR relied on a set of 60 Vbeta primers and 13 Jbeta primers. Assay used: immunoSEQ multiplex PCR; TCRdb lists only in-frame clones, some missing. The sample lists roughly 200,000 clones, over 65% occurring once. Sequencing input: PBMCs. The receptors come from a man aged 18 to 35 in good health and CMV-seronegative.

This clone has just a few counts. V and J are TRBV6-5 and TRBJ1-2, with 7 bases that match TRBD1. V gave up 2 bases and J gave up 6 bases; unmatched junction bases: 9. Germline CDR1 is MNHEY and CDR2 is SVGAGI. The CDR3 totals 15 residues. CDR3 in DNA: TGTGCCAGCAGTTACCGGGACAGTGGGATTAATGGCTACACCTTC. This gives the protein CASSYRDSGINGYTF.

This chain joins TRBV4-1 and TRBJ2-1; the D gene is possibly TRBD2 (6 bases). Trimming shortened V by 0 bases and J by 6 bases, and 12 bases separated the two germline ends. Germline CDR1 MGHRA, CDR2 YSYEKL. The CDR3 loop spans 15 amino acids. CDR3 in DNA: TGCGCCAGCAGCCAAGATAGTCGGGAGTTCAATGAGCAGTTCTTC. Translating gives CASSQDSREFNEQFF.

This chain joins TRBV7-9 and TRBJ1-1; no definite D call. The V end was cut by 11 bases, the J end by 4 bases, with 11 bases between. The CDR3 length is 11 residues. CDR1 and CDR2 from the germline V gene are SEHNR and FQNEAQ (reference sequence). Written as DNA, the CDR3 is TGTGCCGCGGCGGTTGTCACTGAAGCTTTCTTT. Amino acids: CAAAVVTEAFF.

The sample holds one count of this clone. V and J are TRBV5-6 and TRBJ1-1, with a weak D call TRBD1 (5 bases). The germline V gene encodes CDR1 SGHDT and CDR2 YYEEEE. V was shortened by 0 bases and J by 1 base, with 7 bases between the two germline ends. The CDR3 extends over 14 amino acids. The chain's CDR3 is CASSLGGGNTEAFF. The CDR3 DNA sequence: TGTGCCAGCAGCTTGGGGGGCGGGAACACTGAAGCTTTCTTT.

The V and J genes are TRBV25-1 and TRBJ1-1; maybe TRBD1 (5 bases). V lost 7 bases and J 6 bases, leaving 18 bases between the germline ends. CDR3 length: 14 residues. Looked up from germline, CDR1 is MGHDK and CDR2 is SYGVNS. The CDR3 bases are TGTGCCAGCACCCCCGCGGGGGGAAAGCCTGAAGCTTTCTTT. It translates to CASTPAGGKPEAFF.

This clone was seen a handful of times. J is TRBJ2-7 and V is TRBV4-1, with TRBD2 identical over 12 bases. Unmatched junction bases numbered 8, after V lost 4 bases and J lost 4 bases. The V gene's germline CDR1 is MGHRA and CDR2 YSYEKL. The CDR3 is 16 amino acids. CDR3 bases: TGCGCCAGCAGCCCAAGACTAGCGGGAGCTACATACGAGCAGTACTTC. This codes for CASSPRLAGATYEQYF.

This sequence joins TRBV2 and TRBJ2-7; D gene uncertain. The germline V gene has CDR1 SNHLY and CDR2 FYNNEI. The CDR3 extends over 12 amino acids. Trimming shortened V by 2 bases and J by 6 bases, and 8 bases separated the two germline ends. CDR3 sequence (DNA): TGTGCCAGCAGTGAAAAATTCCTCGAGCAGTACTTC. This translates into CASSEKFLEQYF.

The V and J genes are TRBV7-9 and TRBJ1-1; 7 bases are a match to TRBD1. CDR1 is SEHNR and CDR2 is FQNEAQ in the germline V gene (reference sequence). The CDR3 has 13 amino acids. V was pared by 3 bases and J by 6 bases, with 4 bases of the junction left unmatched. The CDR3 sequence is CASSLTGSAEAFF. The CDR3 DNA sequence: TGTGCCAGCAGCTTGACAGGGAGCGCTGAAGCTTTCTTT. The complete variable domain, with remaining parts taken from reference TRBV7-9 and TRBJ1-1, reads DTGVSQNPRHKITKRGQNVTFRCDPISEHNRLYWYRQTLGQGPEFLTYFQNEAQLEKSRLLSDRFSAERPKGSFSTLEIQRTEQGDSAMYLCASSLTGSAEAFFGQGTRLTVV.

This chain joins TRBV12-5 and TRBJ2-2; tentatively, D is TRBD1 (6 bases). Looked up from germline, CDR1 is LGHNT and CDR2 is FRNRAP. V dropped 5 bases and J dropped 9 bases, with 10 bases sitting between them. There are 12 residues in the CDR3. CDR3 sequence reads: CASGRRDRELFF. DNA of the CDR3: TGTGCTAGTGGTCGCCGGGACAGGGAGCTGTTTTTT.

The chain carries TRBV10-3 and TRBJ1-1; 7 bases fit TRBD1. The CDR3 length is 16 residues. Germline V CDR1 and CDR2: ENHRY, SYGVKD. V lost 5 bases and J lost 2; bases outside the gene matches: 11. CDR3 coding DNA: TGTGCCATCAGTCCCAGACAGGGCGTTCGAAACACTGAAGCTTTCTTT. Protein product: CAISPRQGVRNTEAFF.

The chain has TRBV18 and TRBJ2-7; maybe TRBD1 (6 bases). Germline loops: CDR1 KGHSH, CDR2 LQKENI. The CDR3 length is 13 residues. Trimming pared 0 bases from V and 3 bases from J, leaving 6 bases between. Written as DNA, the CDR3 is TGTGCCAGCTCACCACCGGACAGCTACGAGCAGTACTTC. Its protein is CASSPPDSYEQYF.

This chain joins TRBV5-6 and TRBJ1-2; 10 nucleotides agree with TRBD1. V shed 4 bases, J shed 1 base, and the junction held 4 bases outside the gene matches. There are 15 residues in the CDR3. The germline V gene encodes CDR1 SGHDT and CDR2 YYEEEE. The CDR3, as DNA: TGTGCCAGCAGCCCCAGGACAGGGGGTAACTATGGCTACACCTTC. It translates to CASSPRTGGNYGYTF.

The CDR3 nucleotides read TGTGCCAGCAGTGCCGGAGCTGGCTACACCTTC. Translation: CASSAGAGYTF. The V call is TRBV6-5, the J call TRBJ1-2; D remains ambiguous. Germline V gene data show CDR1 as MNHEY and CDR2 as SVGAGI. The CDR3 covers 11 residues. Deletions cut 5 bases from V and 7 bases from J, with 8 bases between.

This clone was observed a few times. Other DNA sequences in the sample encode the same CDR3. The chain uses TRBV28 and TRBJ1-5; TRBD1 is a possible D gene (6 bases). The V gene's germline CDR1 is MDHEN and CDR2 SYDVKM. Trimming removed 2 bases at V and 6 bases at J, with 8 bases between. The CDR3 is 13 amino acids. CDR3 sequence reads: CASSLGGSQPQHF. The DNA of the CDR3 is TGTGCCAGCAGTTTAGGGGGCAGTCAGCCCCAGCATTTT.

The chain uses TRBV10-1 and TRBJ2-1, with no clear D. The V end lost 0 bases, the J end lost 0 bases, and 9 bases lay between the germline ends. Germline CDR1 WNHNN, CDR2 SYGVQD (reference sequence). The CDR3 runs to 16 residues. The CDR3 reads CASSESTPVSYNEQFF. In DNA form, the CDR3 reads TGCGCCAGCAGTGAGTCGACTCCCGTCTCCTACAATGAGCAGTTCTTC.

The rearrangement joins TRBV5-4 to TRBJ1-4, with TRBD1 as a possible D gene (6 bases). Germline V lookup: CDR1 SGHNT, CDR2 YYREEE (reference sequence). This CDR3 is built from 16 residues. With 0 bases removed from V and 4 bases from J, the gap between germline ends came to 13 bases. For the CDR3, the DNA is TGTGCCAGCAGCTTGGGGGGGACAAATTATAATGAAAAACTGTTTTTT. It translates to CASSLGGTNYNEKLFF.

The CDR3 loop reads CASSLGGSYGYTF. The CDR3 DNA sequence: TGTGCCAGCAGCTTGGGGGGAAGCTATGGCTACACCTTC. The J gene is TRBJ1-2, the V gene TRBV7-2; TRBD1 is a possible D gene (5 bases). Germline CDR1 reads SGHTA; CDR2 reads FQGNSA. The CDR3 has 13 residues. The V end lost 3 bases, the J end lost 4 bases, and 9 bases lay between the germline ends.

The V and J genes are TRBV7-3 and TRBJ2-2, with D perhaps matching TRBD2 (5 bases). V was pared by 2 bases and J by 1 base, with 8 bases between. Germline V gene data show CDR1 as SGHTA and CDR2 as FQGTGA. This CDR3 has 15 amino acids. This CDR3 is CASSLGAVNTGELFF. As DNA, the CDR3 is TGTGCCAGCAGCTTAGGAGCGGTGAACACCGGGGAGCTGTTTTTT.

V and J are TRBV27 and TRBJ2-7; the match to TRBD2 covers 7 bases. Looked up from germline, CDR1 is MNHEY and CDR2 is SMNVEV (reference sequence). The CDR3 spans 15 residues. J gave up 0 bases and V 7 bases, and 9 bases lay outside the gene matches. The CDR3: CASKALAVLSYEQYF. The CDR3 DNA reads as TGTGCCAGCAAAGCCCTAGCGGTCCTCTCCTACGAGCAGTACTTC.

The chain couples TRBV7-8 to TRBJ2-7; 9 positions match TRBD1. J was trimmed by 2 bases and V by 7 bases; bases with no gene match: 24. Per germline, CDR1 SGHVS and CDR2 FQNEAQ. The CDR3 runs 20 residues. CDR3 DNA sequence: TGTGCCAGCAAACCACCTCCGGGACAGGGCCCCGAGGGGGAAACCTACGAGCAGTACTTC. It encodes CASKPPPGQGPEGETYEQYF.

The J gene is TRBJ2-7, the V gene TRBV2; D ambiguous. Per germline, CDR1 SNHLY and CDR2 FYNNEI. The V and J ends lost 0 bases and 2 bases respectively, with 11 bases between them. CDR3 length equals 15 residues. The CDR3 sequence is CASSEALRHTYEQYF. The CDR3 DNA reads as TGTGCCAGCAGTGAAGCGCTTCGACACACCTACGAGCAGTACTTC.

This chain's CDR3 is CASNPPGGYQETQYF. The CDR3 bases are TGTGCCAGCAACCCACCGGGAGGATACCAAGAGACCCAGTACTTC. The V call is TRBV28, the J call TRBJ2-5; 7 nucleotides match TRBD2. Germline CDR1 MDHEN, CDR2 SYDVKM. This CDR3 contains 15 residues. V shed 7 bases, J shed 0 bases, and the junction held 8 bases outside the gene matches. The whole variable domain, filled in from reference TRBV28 and TRBJ2-5, reads DVKVTQSSRYLVKRTGEKVFLECVQDMDHENMFWYRQDPGLGLRLIYFSYDVKMKEKGDIPEGYSVSREKKERFSLILESASTNQTSMYLCASNPPGGYQETQYFGPGTRLLVL.

This clone has a handful of counts. The rearrangement links TRBV6-5 to TRBJ1-2, with D tentatively TRBD1 (5 bases). Trimming left V 4 bases short and J 8 bases short, with 11 bases between. The CDR3 runs to 12 residues. CDR1 MNHEY and CDR2 SVGAGI come from the germline V gene. DNA for the CDR3: TGTGCCAGCAGTTTAAGGGGTGGCGGCTACACCTTC. Translated: CASSLRGGGYTF.